The present TCR beta chain was sequenced within a study of T cells in Graves' hyperthyroidism and ophthalmopathy. This clonotype came up a few times. Trimming took 0 bases from V and 0 from J, leaving 24 bases between them. The germline V gene has CDR1 GTSNPN and CDR2 SVGIG (reference sequence). The CDR3 has 20 residues. It was RNA transcripts that yielded the amplified TCR beta CDR3 regions. The study used the HTBI primer set for a first-round RT-PCR of the TCR CDR3. TCRdb fed the multiplex PCR reads into MiXCR, producing one record per CDR3 protein. The data show approximately 560,000 distinct CDR3 sequences, 15% to 18% seen once.

Sample: blood. The gene calls are TRBV30 and TRBJ2-1; D is perhaps TRBD1 (7 bases). The TCR originated in a young woman with Graves' hyperthyroidism. In nucleotides, the CDR3 is TGTGCCTGGAGTGTACATCCGGCAGGGGGGAAGAAGAGCTCCTACAATGAGCAGTTCTTC. It encodes CAWSVHPAGGKKSSYNEQFF. Full variable domain (outside the CDR3, taken from reference TRBV30 and TRBJ2-1): SQTIHQWPATLVQPVGSPLSLECTVEGTSNPNLYWYRQAAGRGLQLLFYSVGIGQISSEVPQNLSASRPQDRQFILSSKKLLLSDSGFYLCAWSVHPAGGKKSSYNEQFFGPGTRLTVL.